These 10 T cell receptor beta chains were all obtained from the same sample, sequenced in a study of T-cell memory formation after mild COVID-19. One entry per CDR3 protein results from TCRdb running MiXCR on the 5' RACE reads. The data show under 200,000 distinct CDR3 sequences, with approximately 10% seen just once and 3.8% held by the top ten. The sample comprised PBMCs or a T cell subset sorted from them (not recorded which). The receptor source for this set is a man aged 18 to 30 who had mild COVID-19 (a few samples of this study predate the infection). Cell type and time point are not known.

This chain joins TRBV11-3 and TRBJ2-1; D gene uncertain. CDR1 is SGHNT, CDR2 YENEEA, per germline. Trimming took off 3 bases at V and 5 bases at J, with 8 bases between the two ends. The CDR3 consists of 13 residues. The CDR3 nucleotides are TGTGCCAGCAGCTTGTGGGGAAACAATGAGCAGTTCTTC. Its translation: CASSLWGNNEQFF.

This clonotype was counted only a few times. The chain employs TRBV25-1 and TRBJ2-5; tentative D call: TRBD1 (6 bases). The CDR3 consists of 13 residues. The V and J ends lost 4 bases and 3 bases respectively, with 9 bases between them. In germline, CDR1 is MGHDK, CDR2 SYGVNS. The CDR3 DNA reads TGTGCCAGCAGTGCTCGGACAGAAGAGACCCAGTACTTC. As protein: CASSARTEETQYF.

This chain connects TRBV19 to TRBJ2-3; D uncertain. CDR1 and CDR2 (germline): LNHDA, SQIVND (reference sequence). The CDR3 runs 13 residues. Trimming pared 6 bases from V and 2 bases from J, leaving 9 bases between. The CDR3 reads CASRMADTDTQYF. Written as DNA, the CDR3 is TGTGCCAGTAGGATGGCTGACACAGATACGCAGTATTTT.

The chain joins TRBV5-1 to TRBJ1-2; D is possibly TRBD1 (5 bases). CDR3 length: 19 residues. The ends were cut back, 7 bases at V and 0 bases at J, with 28 bases in the middle. Germline CDR1 reads SGHRS; CDR2 reads YFSETQ. The CDR3 nucleotides are TGCGCCAGCGGTAGCGGGACGGGACTCCAGGCTTATTCTAACTATGGCTACACCTTC. Its translation: CASGSGTGLQAYSNYGYTF.

The chain joins TRBV5-6 to TRBJ1-1; weak D call: TRBD1 (5 bases). There are 15 residues in the CDR3. Germline V gene sequence: CDR1 SGHDT, CDR2 YYEEEE. V was shortened by 3 bases and J by 1 base, with 13 bases between the two germline ends. The CDR3 is CASSYSRVANTEAFF. The CDR3 bases are TGTGCCAGCAGCTACTCCAGGGTAGCGAACACTGAAGCTTTCTTT.

V and J are TRBV7-2 and TRBJ2-1, with TRBD2 matching over 8 bases. V gave up 5 bases and J gave up 8 bases; unmatched junction bases: 11. The germline V gene encodes CDR1 SGHTA and CDR2 FQGNSA. The CDR3 extends over 15 amino acids. The CDR3 here is CASSRDGGGPYEQFF. CDR3 in DNA: TGTGCCAGCAGCCGAGACGGCGGGGGGCCCTATGAGCAGTTCTTC. The variable domain in full, completed from reference TRBV7-2 and TRBJ2-1, reads GAGVSQSPSNKVTEKGKDVELRCDPISGHTALYWYRQSLGQGLEFLIYFQGNSAPDKSGLPSDRFSAERTGGSVSTLTIQRTQQEDSAVYLCASSRDGGGPYEQFFGPGTRLTVL.

The chain carries TRBV5-1 and TRBJ2-7; 7 bases agree with TRBD2. Germline V lookup: CDR1 SGHRS, CDR2 YFSETQ. This CDR3 is built from 15 residues. With V trimmed by 4 bases and J by 4 bases, 11 bases remained unmatched. CDR3 coding DNA: TGCGCCAGCAGCCAACCCCTAGGCGGGGGTTACGAGCAGTACTTC. This codes for CASSQPLGGGYEQYF.

The rearrangement links TRBV7-2 to TRBJ2-2; D may correspond to TRBD1 or TRBD2 (5 bases each). The germline V gene has CDR1 SGHTA and CDR2 FQGNSA. The CDR3 runs to 14 residues. The V end was cut by 3 bases, the J end by 6 bases, with 11 bases between. CDR3 loop: CASSFGGAPGELFF. The CDR3, as DNA: TGTGCCAGCAGCTTTGGGGGAGCGCCCGGGGAGCTGTTTTTT.

This chain connects TRBV20-1 to TRBJ1-5, with TRBD1 identical over 7 bases. After removal of 4 bases from V and 2 bases from J, the junction contained 8 bases not matched to a gene. The CDR3 loop spans 15 amino acids. Germline V gene sequence: CDR1 DFQATT, CDR2 SNEGSKA (reference sequence). CDR3 region: CSAKDRARGNQPQHF. The CDR3 coding sequence is TGCAGTGCTAAAGACAGGGCGAGAGGCAATCAGCCCCAGCATTTT.

This clonotype was counted between two and nine times. Here the CDR3 DNA reads TGTGCCAGCAGTCGGTTTCCAGGGGATTGGACTGAAGCTTTCTTT. Translation: CASSRFPGDWTEAFF. V usage is TRBV28 and J usage is TRBJ1-1; D perhaps matches TRBD1 (6 bases). The CDR3 extends over 15 amino acids. Trimming removed 5 bases from V and 5 bases from J, with 18 bases in between. Germline V gene sequence: CDR1 MDHEN, CDR2 SYDVKM.